These 5 T cell receptor beta chains came from one sample sequenced in a study of post-analysis software for immune sequencing data. Unique molecular identifiers featured in each of the TCR beta cDNA libraries. TCRdb used MiXCR to reprocess the PCR reads, holding one entry per CDR3 protein. There are 800,000 to 950,000 distinct CDR3 sequences in the sample; 53% occur only once, and roughly 4.4% lies in the top ten. Antigens for these TCRs are unknown. Whole-study findings and limits: Comparison of patients with controls showed five TRBV segments more frequent in patients, TRBV5-6, TRBV5-1 and TRBV20-1 among them.

What was sequenced was blood. The receptors were gathered from a girl under 18 with multiple sclerosis.

V gene TRBV7-3 combines with J gene TRBJ2-1; 15 positions agree with TRBD2. The CDR3 extends over 14 amino acids. Germline lookup yields CDR1 SGHTA and CDR2 FQGTGA. V shed 6 bases, J shed 8 bases, and the junction held 2 bases outside the gene matches. CDR3 bases: TGTGCCAGCAGTGGACTAGCGGGAGGGCATGAGCAGTTCTTC. Residues: CASSGLAGGHEQFF.

In this sample, this clonotype turned up a few times. The chain combines TRBV20-1 with TRBJ2-2; D not resolved. The CDR3 consists of 13 residues. Germline V gene sequence: CDR1 DFQATT, CDR2 SNEGSKA (reference sequence). V lost 0 bases and J lost 7, with 9 bases in between. CDR3 protein: CSARDSTVGELFF. The DNA for the CDR3 is TGCAGTGCTAGAGACTCCACAGTCGGGGAGCTGTTTTTT.

This clonotype was counted a few times. The rearrangement uses TRBV6-5 and TRBJ1-5; unclear D gene. V was clipped by 6 bases and J by 3 bases, with 12 bases between them. The length of the CDR3 is 14 residues. CDR1 and CDR2 from the germline V gene are MNHEY and SVGAGI. CDR3 DNA: TGTGCCAGCAGCGAAGACGAGACCAATCAGCCCCAGCATTTT. Translating gives CASSEDETNQPQHF.

The chain employs TRBV29-1 and TRBJ2-5, with TRBD2 matching 7 bases. The germline gives CDR1 SQVTM, CDR2 ANQGSEA. The CDR3 spans 15 residues. The trim removed 6 bases at V and 4 bases at J, leaving 14 bases unmatched. The chain's CDR3 is CSVGPLAAPGETQYF. CDR3 bases: TGCAGCGTCGGGCCTCTAGCGGCCCCGGGAGAGACCCAGTACTTC.

This clonotype has a handful of counts. This chain links TRBV29-1 with TRBJ2-5, with unresolved D. This CDR3 region has 12 residues. Germline V gene lookup returns CDR1 SQVTM and CDR2 ANQGSEA. Trimming stripped 7 bases from V and 2 bases from J, with 11 bases between. Here the CDR3 DNA reads TGCAGCGGTAGGGAACCACAAGAGACCCAGTACTTC. Translated, it gives CSGREPQETQYF.